One sample yielded the 27 T cell receptor beta chains listed below, sequenced in a study of blood T cell repertoires in COVID-19 (dated by TCRdb to the early 2020s). Libraries were prepared through the immunoSEQ multiplex PCR assay. The immuneACCESS repertoire file appears here via TCRdb, limited to in-frame rearrangements. These files lack a portion of the clones; in checked studies, under half of the deficit traces to unresolved V genes, and the cause of the others is not known. This sample comprises about 84,000 clones, about three quarters of them detected only once. The top ten clones comprise around 5% of the sample. Sequencing used peripheral blood. The origin of the receptors is a man aged 45 to 65 with active or convalescent COVID-19.

The chain uses TRBV5-1 and TRBJ2-5; 9 bases match TRBD2. The CDR3 totals 17 residues. Germline CDR1 reads SGHRS; CDR2 reads YFSETQ. With V trimmed by 2 bases and J by 5 bases, 13 bases remained unmatched. CDR3 in DNA: TGCGCCAGCAGCTTCGGGACTAGCAGTGGGGTTAGGGAGACCCAGTACTTC. This sequence encodes CASSFGTSSGVRETQYF.

This clone was found many times. This rearrangement joins TRBV4-2 to TRBJ1-2; 8 bases map to TRBD1. The CDR3 length is 15 residues. The trim removed 0 bases at V and 2 bases at J, leaving 2 bases unmatched. Germline lookup yields CDR1 LGHNA and CDR2 YNFKEQ. This CDR3 reads CASSQDWTGNYGYTF. CDR3 in DNA: TGTGCCAGCAGCCAAGATTGGACAGGGAACTATGGCTACACCTTC.

The rearrangement uses TRBV19 and TRBJ1-2; possibly TRBD1 for D (6 bases). V was cut by 2 bases and J by 5 bases, with 6 bases left in between. Looked up from germline, CDR1 is LNHDA and CDR2 is SQIVND (reference sequence). The CDR3 runs 12 residues. CDR3 sequence reads: CASSIQGYGYTF. The DNA for the CDR3 is TGTGCCAGTAGTATACAGGGGTATGGCTACACCTTC. The full variable domain, with the rest looked up from reference TRBV19 and TRBJ1-2, is DGGITQSPKYLFRKEGQNVTLSCEQNLNHDAMYWYRQDPGQGLRLIYYSQIVNDFQKGDIAEGYSVSREKKESFPLTVTSAQKNPTAFYLCASSIQGYGYTFGSGTRLTVV.

As concerns this clone: At one end, the junction sequence differs from germline, possibly due to a read error. The chain couples TRBV7-7 to TRBJ1-1; D ambiguous. The germline gives CDR1 SSHAT, CDR2 FNYEAQ (reference sequence). The CDR3 has 13 amino acids. CDR3 sequence (DNA): TGTGCTAGCAGCGAGGCAGCGAACACTGAAGCTTTCTTT. Translated: CASSEAANTEAFF.

This chain connects TRBV12-2 to TRBJ1-1; the table's D call, TRBD1, has no DNA check behind it. TRBV12-2 is assigned pseudogene status. CDR3 size: 18 residues. The CDR3 DNA follows: TGTGCAAGTCGCCGCACGACAGGGGGCGAGAAGGTGAACACTGAAGCTTTCTTT. Amino acid sequence: CASRRTTGGEKVNTEAFF.

The chain is built from TRBV10-1 and TRBJ1-1, with D possibly TRBD1 on 6 matching bases. Trimming took off 2 bases at V and 1 base at J, with 11 bases between the two ends. The CDR3 has 15 residues. Germline CDR1 WNHNN, CDR2 SYGVQD (reference sequence). Here the CDR3 reads CASSEGTLSNTEAFF. CDR3 in DNA: TGCGCCAGCAGTGAGGGGACACTCTCGAACACTGAAGCTTTCTTT.

The chain uses TRBV13 and TRBJ2-3, with 7 bases that match TRBD2. V dropped 5 bases and J dropped 5; count of bases not matched to a gene: 7. This CDR3 is 14 amino acids long. The V gene's germline CDR1 is PRHDT and CDR2 FYEKMQ (reference sequence). The CDR3 sequence is CASSLGEGRDTQYF. For the CDR3, the DNA is TGTGCCAGCAGCCTGGGGGAGGGGAGAGATACGCAGTATTTT.

This sequence joins TRBV6-1 and TRBJ2-1; a weak D match, TRBD2 (5 bases). V was clipped by 2 bases and J by 7 bases, with 6 bases between them. The germline CDR1 and CDR2 sequences are MNHNS and SASEGT. CDR3 length: 12 amino acids. CDR3 amino acids: CASSEPGNEQFF. CDR3 in DNA: TGTGCCAGCAGTGAACCGGGAAATGAGCAGTTCTTC.

This clone has at least ten counts. The rearrangement joins TRBV7-9 to TRBJ1-1; TRBD1 matches at 8 bases. CDR3 length: 14 residues. Germline V gene data show CDR1 as SEHNR and CDR2 as FQNEAQ (reference sequence). Germline trimming cut 0 bases from V and 6 bases from J; bases unmatched to any gene: 3. The CDR3 region is CASSLAGQGAEAFF. The CDR3 DNA follows: TGTGCCAGCAGCTTAGCTGGACAGGGTGCTGAAGCTTTCTTT.

This clone has a handful of counts. The rearrangement links TRBV6-5 to TRBJ1-1; a weak D match, TRBD1 (5 bases). Trimming removed 2 bases at V and 5 bases at J, with 15 bases between. This CDR3 is built from 15 residues. CDR1 and CDR2 from the germline V gene are MNHEY and SVGAGI. The CDR3 bases are TGTGCCAGCAGTTACATTGGGCAGGGTCGTACTGAAGCTTTCTTT. Protein sequence: CASSYIGQGRTEAFF.

The rearrangement joins TRBV7-2 to TRBJ1-1; the D gene is possibly TRBD1 (5 bases). From germline, CDR1 is SGHTA and CDR2 FQGNSA. V dropped 1 base and J dropped 8 bases, with 14 bases sitting between them. The CDR3 is 14 residues long. The CDR3 bases are TGTGCCAGCAGCTTAGATCCGGGGAGGGGAGAAGCTTTCTTT. Its protein product is CASSLDPGRGEAFF. Together with reference TRBV7-2 and TRBJ1-1, the CDR3 gives the full variable domain: GAGVSQSPSNKVTEKGKDVELRCDPISGHTALYWYRQSLGQGLEFLIYFQGNSAPDKSGLPSDRFSAERTGGSVSTLTIQRTQQEDSAVYLCASSLDPGRGEAFFGQGTRLTVV.

The J gene is TRBJ1-1, the V gene TRBV18; 10 bases fit TRBD1. The CDR3 contains 18 residues. V shed 2 bases and J 3 bases; nucleotides not matched to a gene: 12. In germline, CDR1 is KGHSH, CDR2 LQKENI. The chain's CDR3 is CASSPNSPRQGADTEAFF. The CDR3 DNA reads TGTGCCAGCTCACCAAATAGCCCACGACAGGGGGCGGACACTGAAGCTTTCTTT.

CDR3 in amino acids: CASSRDRGSTGELFF. The CDR3 DNA reads as TGTGCCAGCAGCCGAGACAGGGGGAGCACCGGGGAGCTGTTTTTT. V is TRBV7-3 and J is TRBJ2-2, with 9 bases lining up with TRBD1. CDR3 length: 15 amino acids. V was clipped by 5 bases and J by 4 bases; unmatched bases: 5. Germline CDR1 reads SGHTA; CDR2 reads FQGTGA.

The chain carries TRBV6-5 and TRBJ2-5, with TRBD1 as a possible D gene (6 bases). The CDR3 runs to 14 residues. Deletions cut 6 bases from V and 5 bases from J, with 16 bases between. Germline V gene data show CDR1 as MNHEY and CDR2 as SVGAGI. The CDR3 sequence is CASSPGHRRETQYF. CDR3 DNA: TGTGCCAGCAGCCCGGGACACCGAAGGGAGACCCAGTACTTC.

The V call is TRBV20-1, the J call TRBJ2-7, with 7 bases fitting TRBD1. The V gene end was trimmed by 6 bases and the J gene end by 9 bases; junction bases not matched to a gene: 5. The CDR3 is 10 amino acids. Germline values: CDR1 DFQATT, CDR2 SNEGSKA (reference sequence). The CDR3 sequence is CSAGGAGQYF. CDR3 nucleotide sequence: TGCAGTGCAGGGGGCGCGGGGCAGTACTTC.

The chain uses TRBV2 and TRBJ1-2; D is uncertain. CDR1 SNHLY and CDR2 FYNNEI come from the germline V gene. The CDR3 contains 13 residues. V dropped 6 bases and J dropped 2 bases, with 10 bases sitting between them. The DNA for the CDR3 is TGTGCCAGCAGACTGGGAGTCAACTATGGCTACACCTTC. Its translation: CASRLGVNYGYTF.

This clone was picked up a small number of times. V and J are TRBV29-1 and TRBJ1-2; TRBD1 might be the D (6 bases). The CDR3 covers 16 residues. The ends were cut back, 3 bases at V and 0 bases at J, with 17 bases in the middle. The germline gives CDR1 SQVTM, CDR2 ANQGSEA. The CDR3 bases are TGCAGCGTTGACCGGTCGCCCAGGGGAGCTAACTATGGCTACACCTTC. Translated: CSVDRSPRGANYGYTF.

CDR3 sequence reads: CASSYLSGDTIRTDTQYF. DNA of the CDR3: TGTGCCAGCAGCTACCTTTCCGGGGACACCATTCGCACAGATACGCAGTATTTT. The J gene is TRBJ2-3, the V gene TRBV27, with D possibly matching TRBD1 (6 bases). Germline assignment: CDR1 MNHEY and CDR2 SMNVEV (reference sequence). The CDR3 is 18 residues long. The ends were cut back, 6 bases at V and 1 base at J, with 23 bases in the middle.

For the CDR3, the DNA is TGTGCCAGTAGTATCGGGGAATCCTTCACAGATACGCAGTATTTT. Translating it yields CASSIGESFTDTQYF. The chain recombines TRBV19 with TRBJ2-3, with a tentative D call TRBD2 (5 bases). This CDR3 has 15 amino acids. V lost 3 bases and J lost 2, with 12 bases in between. Germline V CDR1 and CDR2: LNHDA, SQIVND (reference sequence).

The chain recombines TRBV3-1 (or the pseudogene TRBV3-2) with TRBJ2-2, with D perhaps TRBD1 (6 bases). CDR1 and CDR2 from the germline V gene are LGHDT and YNNKEL (reference sequence). The CDR3 totals 14 residues. V lost 3 bases and J 4 bases, leaving 9 bases between the germline ends. The CDR3 nucleotides read TGTGCCAGCAGCCACGGCAGGGGCACCGGGGAGCTGTTTTTT. It is translated as CASSHGRGTGELFF.

The V call is TRBV12-5, the J call TRBJ2-2, with D perhaps matching TRBD2 (6 bases). V was cut by 0 bases and J by 4 bases, with 15 bases left in between. Looked up from germline, CDR1 is LGHNT and CDR2 is FRNRAP. CDR3 length equals 17 residues. For the CDR3, the DNA is TGTGCTAGTGGTTTGGTACCTAAGCGGGCGGGCACCGGGGAGCTGTTTTTT. Translating gives CASGLVPKRAGTGELFF.

Only a few counts were recorded for this clone. This CDR3 reads CASSSLQGGNYGYTF. The DNA for the CDR3 is TGCGCCAGCAGCTCGTTACAGGGTGGCAACTATGGCTACACCTTC. This chain joins TRBV5-1 and TRBJ1-2; D may be TRBD1 (6 bases). V was cut by 3 bases and J by 2 bases, with 14 bases left in between. In germline, CDR1 is SGHRS, CDR2 YFSETQ. The CDR3 is made up of 15 amino acids.

This chain links TRBV9 with TRBJ2-7; D gene ambiguous. Germline values: CDR1 SGDLS, CDR2 YYNGEE. CDR3 length equals 15 residues. Trimming stripped 2 bases from V and 3 bases from J, with 15 bases between. CDR3 nucleotides: TGTGCCAGCAGCGTCTCCGGTTTAGTAGACTACGAGCAGTACTTC. This translates into CASSVSGLVDYEQYF.

This clone has ten or more counts. This chain uses TRBV28 with TRBJ1-2; D possibly corresponds to TRBD1 (5 bases). Germline V lookup: CDR1 MDHEN, CDR2 SYDVKM. Trimming removed 5 bases from V and 2 bases from J, with 12 bases in between. The CDR3 contains 14 residues. The CDR3 region is CASSIGSGNYGYTF. The CDR3 DNA reads TGTGCCAGCAGTATAGGTTCAGGGAACTATGGCTACACCTTC.

This clone was detected only once. The chain links TRBV7-2 to TRBJ2-4, with 10 bases fitting TRBD2. Losses at the gene ends were 6 bases for V and 3 bases for J; bases not matched to a gene: 11. The germline gives CDR1 SGHTA, CDR2 FQGNSA. The CDR3 consists of 17 residues. The CDR3 DNA is TGTGCCAGCAGGAGCGACCCTAGCGGGGGCCACAAAAACATTCAGTACTTC. Translating gives CASRSDPSGGHKNIQYF.

In this sample, this clone turned up once. The chain couples TRBV19 to TRBJ1-2; weak D call: TRBD1 (6 bases). V was trimmed by 6 bases and J by 6 bases, leaving 20 bases between them. The germline V gene has CDR1 LNHDA and CDR2 SQIVND (reference sequence). The CDR3 spans 15 residues. This chain's CDR3 is CASRFSGGGMNGYTF. The CDR3 DNA is TGTGCCAGTAGATTTAGCGGGGGGGGCATGAATGGCTACACCTTC.

The chain links TRBV10-3 to TRBJ2-2, with 7 bases matching TRBD2. Per the germline V gene, CDR1 is ENHRY and CDR2 is SYGVKD. V shed 2 bases, J shed 0 bases, and the junction held 0 bases outside the gene matches. The CDR3 spans 15 residues. The CDR3: CAISETSANTGELFF. The CDR3 bases are TGTGCCATCAGTGAGACTAGCGCGAACACCGGGGAGCTGTTTTTT.